This T cell receptor beta chain comes out of a study of shared clonotypes between healthy human individuals. General study findings and limits: Clonotype sharing among donors was expected to depend on sequencing depth.

CDR1 and CDR2 from the germline V gene are LNHDA and SQIVND (reference sequence). The CDR3 sequence is 15 residues long. V was shortened by 2 bases and J by 7 bases, with 18 bases between the two germline ends. In its sample, this clone was seen a few times. Its specificity is unknown. Data came from immunoSEQ multiplex PCR; TCRdb stores just in-frame clones and leaves some out. The data contain more than 80,000 clones, roughly two thirds of them seen just once; the ten biggest clones take up less than 50%. This chain connects TRBV19 to TRBJ2-7, with D perhaps matching TRBD2 (6 bases). The TCR originated in a man aged 25 to 40 in good health. Sequencing was done on a sample of memory CD8+ T cells sorted from blood. Regarding subset: CD45RO+ cells pooled with CCR7-negative TemRA cells. CDR3 coding DNA: TGTGCCAGTAGTATACAGGCGGCTCTCCGGGGGGAGCAGTACTTC. As protein: CASSIQAALRGEQYF.